These 8 T cell receptor beta chains came from one sample sequenced in a study of blood T cell repertoires in COVID-19 (dated by TCRdb to between 2020 and 2021). The method was the immunoSEQ multiplex PCR assay. TCRdb mirrors the immuneACCESS table, restricted to in-frame sequences. Some clones are absent from its copies; in checked studies, under half trace to an unresolved V gene, and the reason for the others is unknown. This sample comprises 300,000 to 350,000 clones, roughly 85% of them detected only once. Jointly, the top ten make up 2.2% of the sample. Specimen: PBMCs or T cells enriched from blood (not recorded which). The receptors shown here come from a man aged 25-45 years who had recovered from COVID-19.

The gene calls are TRBV6-5 and TRBJ2-1; 14 nucleotides line up with TRBD2. The V gene end was trimmed by 4 bases and the J gene end by 7 bases; junction bases not matched to a gene: 3. Germline CDR1 and CDR2: MNHEY and SVGAGI. This CDR3 region has 15 residues. CDR3 sequence reads: CASSLTSGGGNEQFF. CDR3 coding DNA: TGTGCCAGCAGTTTGACTAGCGGGGGGGGGAATGAGCAGTTCTTC.

This chain joins TRBV9 and TRBJ2-3, with 9 bases that match TRBD2. Trimming removed 0 bases from V and 2 bases from J; junction bases left unmatched: 10. This CDR3 has 18 amino acids. Germline lookup yields CDR1 SGDLS and CDR2 YYNGEE. The chain's CDR3 is CASSVEVRSGGSTDTQYF. The CDR3 region has the DNA TGTGCCAGCAGCGTAGAAGTGAGGAGCGGGGGGTCCACAGATACGCAGTATTTT.

The chain combines TRBV18 with TRBJ1-1; D call uncertain. V dropped 5 bases and J dropped 0 bases, with 7 bases sitting between them. CDR1 and CDR2 from the germline V gene are KGHSH and LQKENI. The CDR3 has 13 residues. The CDR3 region has the DNA TGTGCCAGCTCATCAGACATGAACACTGAAGCTTTCTTT. The encoded protein is CASSSDMNTEAFF.

This rearrangement joins TRBV11-2 to TRBJ1-5; D call uncertain. Trimming took 3 bases from V and 3 from J, leaving 9 bases between them. Germline CDR1 and CDR2: SGHAT and FQNNGV. The CDR3 runs 14 residues. CDR3 protein: CASSFGRYNQPQHF. CDR3 in DNA: TGTGCCAGCAGCTTCGGCAGGTACAATCAGCCCCAGCATTTT. Together with reference TRBV11-2 and TRBJ1-5, the CDR3 gives the full variable domain: EAGVAQSPRYKIIEKRQSVAFWCNPISGHATLYWYQQILGQGPKLLIQFQNNGVVDDSQLPKDRFSAERLKGVDSTLKIQPAKLEDSAVYLCASSFGRYNQPQHFGDGTRLSIL.

The gene calls are TRBV7-2 and TRBJ2-3; possible D gene TRBD2, 7 bases. Germline-derived CDR1 and CDR2 are SGHTA and FQGNSA. The ends were cut back, 5 bases at V and 5 bases at J, with 23 bases in the middle. The CDR3 consists of 17 residues. The DNA for the CDR3 is TGTGCCAGCAGCACATCCTACCTAGGGGGGGCGGGAGATACGCAGTATTTT. This codes for CASSTSYLGGAGDTQYF.

The chain employs TRBV6-2 or TRBV6-3 and TRBJ1-2; TRBD1 is a possible D gene (5 bases). The CDR3 is made up of 13 amino acids. Between the trimmed V and J ends, which lost 4 bases and 6 bases, there was a span of 12 bases. CDR1 MNHEY and CDR2 SVGEGT come from the germline V gene. CDR3 residues: CASSSQGTNGYTF. DNA of the CDR3: TGTGCCAGCAGTTCTCAGGGTACGAATGGCTACACCTTC.

This clone occurred a few times. The same CDR3 is also encoded by other DNA sequences in this sample. The chain uses TRBV30 and TRBJ1-5; 10 bases agree with TRBD1. The J segment lost 6 bases and the V segment lost 0 bases, leaving 2 bases of the junction unmatched. Germline V gives CDR1 GTSNPN, CDR2 SVGIG (reference sequence). The CDR3 consists of 14 residues. Here the CDR3 reads CAWSVGQGGQPQHF. The CDR3, as DNA: TGTGCCTGGAGTGTAGGACAGGGGGGTCAGCCCCAGCATTTT.

The chain uses TRBV2 and TRBJ1-6; tentative D call: TRBD1 (6 bases). V lost 6 bases, J lost 12 bases, and 18 bases lay in between. CDR3 length: 14 residues. The germline V gene has CDR1 SNHLY and CDR2 FYNNEI. The CDR3 region has the DNA TGTGCCAGCAGCCGCGGGGGCTCTTTAGGACCCCTCCACTTT. It specifies CASSRGGSLGPLHF.